This T cell receptor (beta chain) was identified during a study of T cell repertoires in cytomegalovirus infection. In the study overall: Based on public TCR beta signatures, there were indications of CMV infection and of a matching HLA type. Study-wide results and caveats: There were HLA-C-restricted CMV-specific TCR beta clonotypes dominating the ex vivo response.

One entry per CDR3 protein, called by TCRdb with MiXCR from the reads. Here the sample spans hundreds of thousands of distinct CDR3 sequences, 9.5% being singletons. In this sample, this clonotype turned up a few times. Its antigen remains unidentified. Trimming stripped 0 bases from V and 2 bases from J, with 19 bases between. The CDR3 spans 18 residues. CDR1 SGHKS and CDR2 YYEKEE come from the germline V gene (reference sequence). The chain carries TRBV5-5 and TRBJ2-3, with D perhaps matching TRBD1 (5 bases). Specimen: PBMCs. The TCR comes from a human donor in good health (CMV status not recorded). Some clones in this sample may be carry-over from other donors' samples. In DNA form, the CDR3 reads TGTGCCAGCAGCTTGGGGTACGGCAGGGCTGATCACACAGATACGCAGTATTTT. Encoded protein: CASSLGYGRADHTDTQYF.